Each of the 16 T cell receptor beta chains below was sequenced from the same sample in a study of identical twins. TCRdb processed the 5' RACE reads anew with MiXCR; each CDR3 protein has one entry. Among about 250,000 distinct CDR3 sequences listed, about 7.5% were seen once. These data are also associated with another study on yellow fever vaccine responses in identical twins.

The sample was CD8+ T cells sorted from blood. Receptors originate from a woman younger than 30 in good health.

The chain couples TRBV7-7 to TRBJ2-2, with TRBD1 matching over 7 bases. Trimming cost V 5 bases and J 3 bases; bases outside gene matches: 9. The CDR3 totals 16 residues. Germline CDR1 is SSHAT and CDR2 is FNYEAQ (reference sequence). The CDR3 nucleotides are TGTGCCAGCAGCCTCGCCGGGACAGCATACACCGGGGAGCTGTTTTTT. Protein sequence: CASSLAGTAYTGELFF. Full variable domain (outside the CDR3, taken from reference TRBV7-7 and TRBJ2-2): GAGVSQSPRYKVTKRGQDVTLRCDPISSHATLYWYQQALGQGPEFLTYFNYEAQPDKSGLPSDRFSAERPEGSISTLTIQRTEQRDSAMYRCASSLAGTAYTGELFFGEGSRLTVL.

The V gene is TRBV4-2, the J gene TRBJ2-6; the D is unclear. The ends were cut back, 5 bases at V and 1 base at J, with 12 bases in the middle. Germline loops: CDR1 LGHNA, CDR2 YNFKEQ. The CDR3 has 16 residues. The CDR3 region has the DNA TGTGCCAGCAGCAATATCAGGCATTCTGGGGCCAACGTCCTGACTTTC. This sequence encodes CASSNIRHSGANVLTF.

In DNA form, the CDR3 reads TGTGCCAGCAGCCTCCTAACAGGTTATGGCTACACCTTC. This gives the protein CASSLLTGYGYTF. The chain uses TRBV14 and TRBJ1-2; tentative D call: TRBD1 (5 bases). Germline CDR1 SGHDN, CDR2 FVKESK. Trimming shortened V by 4 bases and J by 5 bases, and 11 bases separated the two germline ends. The CDR3 contains 13 residues.

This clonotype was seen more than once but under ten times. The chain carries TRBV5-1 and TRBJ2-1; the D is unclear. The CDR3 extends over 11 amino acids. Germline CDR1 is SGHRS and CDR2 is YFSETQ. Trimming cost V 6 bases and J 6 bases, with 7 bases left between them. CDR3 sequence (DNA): TGCGCCAGCACCCTGGCCAATGAGCAGTTCTTC. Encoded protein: CASTLANEQFF.

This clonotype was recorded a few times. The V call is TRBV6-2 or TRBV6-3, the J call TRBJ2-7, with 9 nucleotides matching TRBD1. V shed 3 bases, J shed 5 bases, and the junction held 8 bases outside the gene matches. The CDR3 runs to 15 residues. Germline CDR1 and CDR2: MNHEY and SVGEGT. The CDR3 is CASSYLGQGPDEQYF. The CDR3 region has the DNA TGTGCCAGCAGTTATCTGGGACAGGGCCCTGACGAGCAGTACTTC.

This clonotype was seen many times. The CDR3 protein is CASSLDGAYEQYV. DNA of the CDR3: TGTGCCAGCAGTCTGGACGGAGCCTACGAGCAGTACGTC. J is TRBJ2-7 and V is TRBV11-2; no firm D call. Germline lookup yields CDR1 SGHAT and CDR2 FQNNGV. CDR3 size: 13 residues. V was shortened by 6 bases and J by 2 bases, with 11 bases between the two germline ends.

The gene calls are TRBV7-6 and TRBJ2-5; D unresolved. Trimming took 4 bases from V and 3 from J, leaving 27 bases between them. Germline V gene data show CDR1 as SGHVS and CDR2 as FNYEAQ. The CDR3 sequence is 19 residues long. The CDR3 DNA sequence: TGTGCCAGCAGCTATATCCGCGCTCCCGAGGTTAAGTCTGAAGAGACCCAGTACTTC. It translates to CASSYIRAPEVKSEETQYF.

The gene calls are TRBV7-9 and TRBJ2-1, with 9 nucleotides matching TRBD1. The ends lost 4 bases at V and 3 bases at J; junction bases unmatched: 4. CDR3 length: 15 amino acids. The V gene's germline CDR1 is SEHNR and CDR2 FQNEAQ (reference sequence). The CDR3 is CASSSGQGIYNEQFF. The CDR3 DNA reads TGTGCCAGCAGCTCGGGACAGGGTATCTACAATGAGCAGTTCTTC.

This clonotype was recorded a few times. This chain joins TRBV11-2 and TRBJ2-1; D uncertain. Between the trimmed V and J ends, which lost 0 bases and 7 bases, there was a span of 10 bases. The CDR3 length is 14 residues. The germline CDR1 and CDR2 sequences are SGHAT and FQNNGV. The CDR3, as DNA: TGTGCCAGCAGCTTAGATGCTAGTCTAAATGAGCAGTTCTTC. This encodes CASSLDASLNEQFF.

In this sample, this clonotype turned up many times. The CDR3 spells CSFRSSYGFNEQFF. The CDR3 coding sequence is TGCAGCTTCCGATCTAGTTATGGGTTCAATGAGCAGTTCTTC. The V gene is TRBV29-1, the J gene TRBJ2-1; D unresolved. Germline assignment: CDR1 SQVTM and CDR2 ANQGSEA. V lost 8 bases, J lost 6 bases, and 20 bases lay in between. The CDR3 contains 14 residues.

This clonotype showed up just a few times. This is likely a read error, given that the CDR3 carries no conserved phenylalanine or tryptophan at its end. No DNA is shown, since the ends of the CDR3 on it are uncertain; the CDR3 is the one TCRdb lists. This CDR3 reads CAIPVTGPI. V gene TRBV5-8 combines with J gene TRBJ1-2; TRBD1, the D gene given by the table, was not confirmed from the DNA. In germline, CDR1 is SGHTS, CDR2 YDEGEE. The length of the CDR3 is 9 amino acids, counting both ends.

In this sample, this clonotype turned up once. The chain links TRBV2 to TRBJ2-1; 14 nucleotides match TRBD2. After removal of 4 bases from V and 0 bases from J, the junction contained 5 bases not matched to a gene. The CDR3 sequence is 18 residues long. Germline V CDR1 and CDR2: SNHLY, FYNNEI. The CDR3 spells CASSGLAGGRSSYNEQFF. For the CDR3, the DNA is TGTGCCAGCAGTGGACTAGCGGGAGGGAGAAGCTCCTACAATGAGCAGTTCTTC.

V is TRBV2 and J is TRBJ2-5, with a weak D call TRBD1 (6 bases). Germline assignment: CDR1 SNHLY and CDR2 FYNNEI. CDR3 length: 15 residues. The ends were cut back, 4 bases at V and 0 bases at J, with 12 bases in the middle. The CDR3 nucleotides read TGTGCCAGCAGTGTGGGACATACGAACCAAGAGACCCAGTACTTC. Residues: CASSVGHTNQETQYF.

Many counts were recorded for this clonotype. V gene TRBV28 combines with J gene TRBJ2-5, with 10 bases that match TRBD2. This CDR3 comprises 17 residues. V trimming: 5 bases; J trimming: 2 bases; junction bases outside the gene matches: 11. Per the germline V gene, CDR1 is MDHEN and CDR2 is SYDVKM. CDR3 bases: TGTGCCAGCAGTCCCGGACTAGCGGCGAGGACTCAAGAGACCCAGTACTTC. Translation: CASSPGLAARTQETQYF.

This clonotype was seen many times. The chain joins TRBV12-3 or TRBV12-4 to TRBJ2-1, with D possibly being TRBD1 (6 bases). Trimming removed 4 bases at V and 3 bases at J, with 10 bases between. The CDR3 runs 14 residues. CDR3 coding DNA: TGTGCCAGCAGTTCCCAGGGGTTCTACAATGAGCAGTTCTTC. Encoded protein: CASSSQGFYNEQFF.

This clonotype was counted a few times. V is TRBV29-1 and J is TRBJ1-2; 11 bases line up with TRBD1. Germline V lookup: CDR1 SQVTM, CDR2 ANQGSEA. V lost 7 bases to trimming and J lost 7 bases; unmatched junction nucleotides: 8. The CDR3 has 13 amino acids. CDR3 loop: CSDQGQGVVGYTF. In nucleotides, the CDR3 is TGCAGCGATCAGGGACAGGGGGTGGTTGGCTACACCTTC.